This T cell receptor (beta chain) was identified in a study of blood T cell repertoires in COVID-19. Looking at the study overall: Acute and convalescent COVID-19 samples came from the United States, Italy and Spain. From T cells, B-cell-depleted T cells, or PBMCs came the material, which was cDNA or gDNA.

The table came from immunoSEQ multiplex PCR; TCRdb's copy has only in-frame clones and leaves some out. The table has tens of thousands of clones, approximately 75% seen once; the top ten hold about 13%. The CDR3 extends over 17 amino acids. Looked up from germline, CDR1 is LGHNA and CDR2 is YNFKEQ. Trimming took 4 bases from V and 0 from J; bases not matched to a gene: 4. The source material was peripheral blood. The chain combines TRBV4-2 with TRBJ2-6; 9 positions agree with TRBD2. This receptor was taken from a human donor in a cohort sampled during active COVID-19. The CDR3 coding sequence is TGTGCCAGCAGCCGTCTAGCGGGGTTCTCTGGGGCCAACGTCCTGACTTTC. This encodes CASSRLAGFSGANVLTF.